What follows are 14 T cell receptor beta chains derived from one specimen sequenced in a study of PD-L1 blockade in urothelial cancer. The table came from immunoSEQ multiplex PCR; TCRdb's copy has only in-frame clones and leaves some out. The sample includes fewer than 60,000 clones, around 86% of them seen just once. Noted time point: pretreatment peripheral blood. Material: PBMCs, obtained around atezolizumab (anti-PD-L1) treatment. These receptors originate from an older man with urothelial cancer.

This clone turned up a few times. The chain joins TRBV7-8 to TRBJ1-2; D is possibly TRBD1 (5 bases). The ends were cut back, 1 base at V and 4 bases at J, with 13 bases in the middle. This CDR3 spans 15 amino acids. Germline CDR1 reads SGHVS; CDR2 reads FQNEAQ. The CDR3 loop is CASSLGVGGGYGYTF. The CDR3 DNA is TGTGCCAGCAGCTTAGGAGTGGGGGGAGGCTATGGCTACACCTTC. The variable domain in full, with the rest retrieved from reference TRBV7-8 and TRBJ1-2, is GAGVSQSPRYKVAKRGQDVALRCDPISGHVSLFWYQQALGQGPEFLTYFQNEAQLDKSGLPSDRFFAERPEGSVSTLKIQRTQQEDSAVYLCASSLGVGGGYGYTFGSGTRLTVV.

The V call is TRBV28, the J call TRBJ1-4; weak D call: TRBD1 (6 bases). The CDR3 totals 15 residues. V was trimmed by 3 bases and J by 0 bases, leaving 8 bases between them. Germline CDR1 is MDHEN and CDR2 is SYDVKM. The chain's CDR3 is CASSFGQSTNEKLFF. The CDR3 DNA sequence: TGTGCCAGCAGTTTCGGACAGTCAACTAATGAAAAACTGTTTTTT. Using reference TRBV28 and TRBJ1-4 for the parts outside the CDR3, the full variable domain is DVKVTQSSRYLVKRTGEKVFLECVQDMDHENMFWYRQDPGLGLRLIYFSYDVKMKEKGDIPEGYSVSREKKERFSLILESASTNQTSMYLCASSFGQSTNEKLFFGSGTQLSVL.

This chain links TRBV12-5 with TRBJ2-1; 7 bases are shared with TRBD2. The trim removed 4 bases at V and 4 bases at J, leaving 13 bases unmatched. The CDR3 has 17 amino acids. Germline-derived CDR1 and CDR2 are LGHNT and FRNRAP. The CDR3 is CASGYTAGNKAYNEQFF. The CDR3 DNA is TGTGCTAGTGGTTACACAGCGGGGAACAAGGCTTACAATGAGCAGTTCTTC.

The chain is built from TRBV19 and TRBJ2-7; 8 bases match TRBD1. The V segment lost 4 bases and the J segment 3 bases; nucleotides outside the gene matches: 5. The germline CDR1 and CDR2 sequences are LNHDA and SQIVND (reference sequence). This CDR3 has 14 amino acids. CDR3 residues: CASSTRTGSYEQYF. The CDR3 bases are TGTGCCAGTAGTACACGGACAGGGAGCTACGAGCAGTACTTC.

In DNA form, the CDR3 reads TGCGCCAGCAGTGTGGGGACTAGCGGGGGATACGCGTATTTT. Translating gives CASSVGTSGGYAYF. The chain uses TRBV10-1 and TRBJ2-3; the match to TRBD2 covers 14 bases. The CDR3 is 14 residues long. Trimming cost V 4 bases and J 14 bases; bases outside gene matches: 8. The germline CDR1 and CDR2 sequences are WNHNN and SYGVQD (reference sequence).

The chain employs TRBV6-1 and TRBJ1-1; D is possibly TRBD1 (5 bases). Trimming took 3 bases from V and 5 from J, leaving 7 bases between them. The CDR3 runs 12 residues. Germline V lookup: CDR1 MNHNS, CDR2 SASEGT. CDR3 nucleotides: TGTGCCAGCAGTGACAGGGTGACTGAAGCTTTCTTT. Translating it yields CASSDRVTEAFF.

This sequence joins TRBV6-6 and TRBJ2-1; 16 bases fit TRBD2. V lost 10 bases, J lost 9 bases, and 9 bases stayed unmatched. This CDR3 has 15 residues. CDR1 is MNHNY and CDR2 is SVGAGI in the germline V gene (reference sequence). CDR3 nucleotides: TGTGCCACCTCCGGGACTAGCGGGAGGGCCGGTGAGCAGTTCTTC. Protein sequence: CATSGTSGRAGEQFF.

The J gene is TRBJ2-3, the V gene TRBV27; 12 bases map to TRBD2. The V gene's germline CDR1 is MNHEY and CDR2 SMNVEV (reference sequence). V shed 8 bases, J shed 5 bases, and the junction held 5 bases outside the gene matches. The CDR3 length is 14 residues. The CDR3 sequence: CASWTSGTGDTQYF. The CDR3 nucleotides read TGTGCCAGCTGGACTAGCGGGACCGGAGATACGCAGTATTTT.

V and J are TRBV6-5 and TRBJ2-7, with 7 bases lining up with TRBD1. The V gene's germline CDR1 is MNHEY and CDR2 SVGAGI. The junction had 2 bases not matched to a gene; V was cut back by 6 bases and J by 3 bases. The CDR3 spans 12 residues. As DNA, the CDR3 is TGTGCCAGCAGACAGGGGCGCTACGAGCAGTACTTC. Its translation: CASRQGRYEQYF.

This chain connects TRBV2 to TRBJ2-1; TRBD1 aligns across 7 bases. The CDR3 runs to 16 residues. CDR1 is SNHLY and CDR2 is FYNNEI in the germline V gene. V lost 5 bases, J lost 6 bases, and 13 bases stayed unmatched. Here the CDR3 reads CASSLIQGVRSNEQFF. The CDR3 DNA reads TGTGCCAGCAGTTTGATTCAGGGGGTAAGGAGCAATGAGCAGTTCTTC.

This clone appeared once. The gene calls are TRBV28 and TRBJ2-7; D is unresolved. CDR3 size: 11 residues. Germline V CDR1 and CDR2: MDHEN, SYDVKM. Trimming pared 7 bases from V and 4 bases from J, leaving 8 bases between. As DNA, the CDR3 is TGTGCCAGCACCACCAGGTACGAGCAGTACTTC. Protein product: CASTTRYEQYF.

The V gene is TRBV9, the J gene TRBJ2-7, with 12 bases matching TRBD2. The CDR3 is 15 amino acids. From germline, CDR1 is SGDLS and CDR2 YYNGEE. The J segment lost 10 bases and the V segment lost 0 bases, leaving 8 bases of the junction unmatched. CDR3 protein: CASSVGLAGDLEQYF. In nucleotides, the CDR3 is TGTGCCAGCAGCGTAGGACTAGCGGGAGATCTCGAACAGTACTTC.

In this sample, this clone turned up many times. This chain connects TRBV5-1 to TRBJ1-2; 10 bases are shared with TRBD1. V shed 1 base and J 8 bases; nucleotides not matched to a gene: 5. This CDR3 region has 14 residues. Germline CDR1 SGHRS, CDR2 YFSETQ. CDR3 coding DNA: TGCGCCAGCAGCTTGCCCGGGACAGGGGACGGCTACACCTTC. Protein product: CASSLPGTGDGYTF. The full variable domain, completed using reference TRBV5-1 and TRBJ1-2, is KAGVTQTPRYLIKTRGQQVTLSCSPISGHRSVSWYQQTPGQGLQFLFEYFSETQRNKGNFPGRFSGRQFSNSRSEMNVSTLELGDSALYLCASSLPGTGDGYTFGSGTRLTVV.

CDR3 amino acids: CAFTKGGNYEQYF. CDR3 DNA sequence: TGTGCCTTCACTAAGGGAGGGAACTACGAGCAGTACTTC. The chain links TRBV30 to TRBJ2-7; 7 bases agree with TRBD2. Germline V gene data show CDR1 as GTSNPN and CDR2 as SVGIG (reference sequence). The CDR3 covers 13 residues. Trimming cost V 7 bases and J 3 bases; bases outside gene matches: 9. Based on the CDR3 plus reference TRBV30 and TRBJ2-7, the full variable domain is SQTIHQWPATLVQPVGSPLSLECTVEGTSNPNLYWYRQAAGRGLQLLFYSVGIGQISSEVPQNLSASRPQDRQFILSSKKLLLSDSGFYLCAFTKGGNYEQYFGPGTRLTVT.